Each of the 17 T cell receptor beta chains below was sequenced from the same sample in a study of T cells after yellow fever vaccination. TCRdb redid the calling of the 5' RACE reads with MiXCR, one entry per CDR3 protein. The table has 300,000 to 400,000 distinct CDR3 sequences, approximately 4% seen once. Source: PBMCs, taken 5 days after the yellow fever booster vaccination. The origin of the receptors is a young man who received the YFV17D yellow fever vaccine.

This clonotype was seen at least ten times. This chain joins TRBV6-4 and TRBJ2-5; tentatively, D is TRBD1 (5 bases). This CDR3 has 15 amino acids. Germline values: CDR1 MRHNA, CDR2 SNTAGT. V lost 4 bases to trimming and J lost 0 bases, with 12 bases between them. DNA of the CDR3: TGTGCCAGCAGTGGCCCGGACACGTACCAAGAGACCCAGTACTTC. It encodes CASSGPDTYQETQYF.

The sample holds a few counts of this clonotype. The chain recombines TRBV12-3 or TRBV12-4 with TRBJ1-5; TRBD1 matches at 8 bases. The V segment lost 2 bases and the J segment 6 bases; nucleotides outside the gene matches: 3. This CDR3 has 14 residues. The CDR3 DNA follows: TGTGCCAGCAGTTTACAGGGGGCGGTTCAGCCCCAGCATTTT. This sequence encodes CASSLQGAVQPQHF.

This clonotype was counted at least ten times. CDR3 nucleotides: TGTGCCAGCAGCCTTACAGGGGCTGGATATGGCTACACCTTC. It yields the protein CASSLTGAGYGYTF. The rearrangement uses TRBV5-4 and TRBJ1-2, with 7 nucleotides matching TRBD1. The CDR3 totals 14 residues. V was pared by 4 bases and J by 5 bases, with 8 bases of the junction left unmatched. Germline V gene data show CDR1 as SGHNT and CDR2 as YYREEE (reference sequence).

At least ten counts were recorded for this clonotype. The gene calls are TRBV7-3 and TRBJ2-1; D not resolved. Trimming removed 0 bases from V and 9 bases from J, with 15 bases in between. CDR3 size: 15 residues. The germline gives CDR1 SGHTA, CDR2 FQGTGA. The DNA of the CDR3 is TGTGCCAGCAGCTTAACTTCGGGCCTGACGAGTGAGCAGTTCTTC. This encodes CASSLTSGLTSEQFF.

In this sample, this clonotype turned up many times. This chain joins TRBV7-6 and TRBJ2-5; TRBD2 agrees at 11 bases. This CDR3 region has 18 residues. Germline loops: CDR1 SGHVS, CDR2 FNYEAQ. Germline trimming cut 0 bases from V and 2 bases from J; bases unmatched to any gene: 8. CDR3 sequence reads: CASSLASSGGPKQETQYF. The CDR3, as DNA: TGTGCCAGCAGCTTAGCCTCTAGCGGGGGGCCGAAGCAAGAGACCCAGTACTTC.

This clonotype was counted many times. V is TRBV10-3 and J is TRBJ2-1; D ambiguous. Germline CDR1 and CDR2: ENHRY and SYGVKD. The CDR3 runs 11 residues. Trimming removed 3 bases from V and 6 bases from J, with 3 bases in between. The CDR3 spells CAISDLNEQFF. The CDR3, as DNA: TGTGCCATCAGTGACCTCAATGAGCAGTTCTTC.

This clonotype was found a few times. The chain carries TRBV20-1 and TRBJ2-7; 8 bases match TRBD1. The CDR3 sequence is 15 residues long. With V trimmed by 4 bases and J by 6 bases, 14 bases remained unmatched. Germline assignment: CDR1 DFQATT and CDR2 SNEGSKA (reference sequence). CDR3: CSATRDGQGSAEQYF. The CDR3 DNA reads as TGCAGTGCTACTCGCGACGGACAGGGAAGTGCCGAGCAGTACTTC.

The table lists this clonotype with many counts. The CDR3 spells CSARPPTRRQFF. The CDR3 nucleotides read TGCAGTGCTAGACCACCTACTAGGAGGCAGTTCTTC. The chain recombines TRBV20-1 with TRBJ2-1, with D possibly being TRBD2 (5 bases). Germline-derived CDR1 and CDR2 are DFQATT and SNEGSKA (reference sequence). V shed 2 bases and J shed 12 bases, with 14 bases lying between them. The CDR3 is made up of 12 amino acids.

This clonotype was detected a few times. The chain employs TRBV12-3 or TRBV12-4 and TRBJ1-1; 7 nucleotides agree with TRBD1. The CDR3 extends over 12 amino acids. J lost 7 bases, V lost 8 bases, and 7 bases had no gene match. The CDR3 DNA follows: TGTGCCAGCCAGTATAACAGGGGTGAAGCTTTCTTT. Translation: CASQYNRGEAFF.

In this sample, this clonotype turned up many times. The rearrangement links TRBV6-4 to TRBJ2-3, with TRBD2 identical over 13 bases. V lost 3 bases, J lost 1 base, and 1 base stayed unmatched. Germline assignment: CDR1 MRHNA and CDR2 SNTAGT. The CDR3 spans 16 residues. Here the CDR3 reads CASSEGTSGGTDTQYF. The CDR3 DNA sequence: TGTGCCAGCAGTGAGGGGACTAGCGGGGGCACAGATACGCAGTATTTT.

This clonotype was picked up many times. The chain is built from TRBV6-2 or TRBV6-3 and TRBJ1-2; D ambiguous. Germline CDR1 and CDR2: MNHEY and SVGEGT. V was clipped by 3 bases and J by 8 bases, with 13 bases between them. The CDR3 has 13 residues. The CDR3 spells CASSYQEVWGYTF. The CDR3 DNA reads TGTGCCAGCAGTTATCAGGAGGTCTGGGGCTACACCTTC.

This clonotype was recorded at least ten times. This sequence joins TRBV19 and TRBJ1-5, with a weak D call TRBD1 (6 bases). Per the germline V gene, CDR1 is LNHDA and CDR2 is SQIVND (reference sequence). The CDR3 extends over 15 amino acids. The V end was cut by 5 bases, the J end by 6 bases, with 17 bases between. CDR3 amino acids: CASSPIQGVGQPQHF. The CDR3 coding sequence is TGTGCCAGTAGTCCGATACAGGGAGTCGGTCAGCCCCAGCATTTT. The full variable domain, its missing parts supplied by reference TRBV19 and TRBJ1-5, is DGGITQSPKYLFRKEGQNVTLSCEQNLNHDAMYWYRQDPGQGLRLIYYSQIVNDFQKGDIAEGYSVSREKKESFPLTVTSAQKNPTAFYLCASSPIQGVGQPQHFGDGTRLSIL.

This clonotype appeared a few times. The chain has TRBV10-2 and TRBJ2-3; D may be TRBD2 (6 bases). The CDR3 has 14 residues. V was clipped by 9 bases and J by 3 bases, with 16 bases between them. Germline V gene sequence: CDR1 WSHSY, CDR2 SAAADI. The CDR3 loop is CASGRGSGTDTQYF. CDR3 nucleotides: TGCGCCAGTGGGCGGGGCTCGGGGACAGATACGCAGTATTTT.

J is TRBJ2-7 and V is TRBV7-3; TRBD1 aligns across 9 bases. The V segment lost 5 bases and the J segment 6 bases; nucleotides outside the gene matches: 14. Germline assignment: CDR1 SGHTA and CDR2 FQGTGA. This CDR3 is 16 amino acids long. The CDR3 loop is CASSLSTGTGTSEQYF. CDR3 in DNA: TGTGCCAGCAGCCTCTCGACCGGGACAGGGACTTCCGAGCAGTACTTC.

This chain connects TRBV20-1 to TRBJ2-7, with D tentatively TRBD2 (6 bases). CDR3 length equals 12 residues. The germline CDR1 and CDR2 sequences are DFQATT and SNEGSKA (reference sequence). Trimming cost V 6 bases and J 7 bases, with 16 bases left between them. The CDR3 coding sequence is TGCAGTGCGGACGGTGGAGGGGATGAGCAGTACGTC. It codes for CSADGGGDEQYV.

The table lists this clonotype with a few counts. The V and J genes are TRBV5-1 and TRBJ2-5; either TRBD1 or TRBD2 may fit D (5 bases each). The V end lost 4 bases, the J end lost 5 bases, and 15 bases lay between the germline ends. CDR1 and CDR2 from the germline V gene are SGHRS and YFSETQ. CDR3 length: 14 residues. This CDR3 is CASSGAGTAETQYF. CDR3 DNA sequence: TGCGCCAGCAGCGGGGCCGGGACCGCGGAGACCCAGTACTTC.

The chain employs TRBV9 and TRBJ1-1; possibly TRBD1 for D (5 bases). Trimming took off 4 bases at V and 3 bases at J, with 13 bases between the two ends. The CDR3 sequence is 14 residues long. CDR1 and CDR2 (germline): SGDLS, YYNGEE. The CDR3 here is CASSTGPVDTEAFF. The CDR3 DNA follows: TGTGCCAGCAGCACGGGACCCGTGGACACTGAAGCTTTCTTT.